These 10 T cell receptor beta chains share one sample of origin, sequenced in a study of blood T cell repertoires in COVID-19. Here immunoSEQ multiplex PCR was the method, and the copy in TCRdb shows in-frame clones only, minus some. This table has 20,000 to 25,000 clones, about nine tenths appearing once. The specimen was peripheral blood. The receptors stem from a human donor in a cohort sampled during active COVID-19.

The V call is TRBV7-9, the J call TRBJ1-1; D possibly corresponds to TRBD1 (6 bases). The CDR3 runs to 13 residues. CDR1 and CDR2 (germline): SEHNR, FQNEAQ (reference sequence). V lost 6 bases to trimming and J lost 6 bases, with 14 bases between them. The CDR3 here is CASSPQGGPEAFF. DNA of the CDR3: TGTGCCAGCAGTCCACAGGGTGGCCCTGAAGCTTTCTTT.

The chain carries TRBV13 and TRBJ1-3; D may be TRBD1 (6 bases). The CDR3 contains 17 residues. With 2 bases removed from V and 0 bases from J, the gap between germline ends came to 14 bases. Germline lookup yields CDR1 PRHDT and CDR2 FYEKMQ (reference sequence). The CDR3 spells CASSLTLQGASGNTIYF. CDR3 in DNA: TGTGCCAGCAGCTTAACCCTACAGGGAGCCTCTGGAAACACCATATATTTT.

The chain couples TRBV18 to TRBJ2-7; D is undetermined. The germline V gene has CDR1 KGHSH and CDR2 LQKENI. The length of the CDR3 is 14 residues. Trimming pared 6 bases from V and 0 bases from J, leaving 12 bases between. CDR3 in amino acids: CASSYSRSSYEQYF. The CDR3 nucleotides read TGTGCCAGCTCCTACTCAAGGAGCTCCTACGAGCAGTACTTC.

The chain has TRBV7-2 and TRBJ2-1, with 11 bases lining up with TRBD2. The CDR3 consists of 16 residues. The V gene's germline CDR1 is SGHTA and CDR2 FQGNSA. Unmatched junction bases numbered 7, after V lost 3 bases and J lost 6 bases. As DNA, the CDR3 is TGTGCCAGCAGCTTTTCTAGCGGGGGGACACGCAATGAGCAGTTCTTC. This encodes CASSFSSGGTRNEQFF.

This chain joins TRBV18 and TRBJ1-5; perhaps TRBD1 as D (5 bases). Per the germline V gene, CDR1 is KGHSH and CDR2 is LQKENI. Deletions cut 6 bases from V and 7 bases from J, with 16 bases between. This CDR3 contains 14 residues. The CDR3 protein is CASSNQAGLQPQHF. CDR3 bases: TGTGCCAGCTCCAATCAGGCAGGGCTCCAGCCCCAGCATTTT.

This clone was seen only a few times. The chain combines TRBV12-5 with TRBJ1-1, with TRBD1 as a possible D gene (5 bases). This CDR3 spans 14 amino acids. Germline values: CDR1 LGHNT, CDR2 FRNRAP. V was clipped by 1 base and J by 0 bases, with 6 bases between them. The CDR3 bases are TGTGCTAGTGGTTTGGGGACACTGAACACTGAAGCTTTCTTT. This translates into CASGLGTLNTEAFF.

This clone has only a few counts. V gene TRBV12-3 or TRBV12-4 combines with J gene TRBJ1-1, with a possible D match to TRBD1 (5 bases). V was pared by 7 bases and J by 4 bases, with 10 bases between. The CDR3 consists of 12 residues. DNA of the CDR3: TGTGCCAGCACAGGGTCGAGCACTGAAGCTTTCTTT. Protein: CASTGSSTEAFF.

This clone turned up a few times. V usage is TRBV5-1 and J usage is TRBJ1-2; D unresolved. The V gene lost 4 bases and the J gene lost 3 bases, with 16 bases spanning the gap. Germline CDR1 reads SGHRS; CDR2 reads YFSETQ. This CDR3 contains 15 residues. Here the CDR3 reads CASSAPERGDYGYTF. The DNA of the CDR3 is TGCGCCAGCAGCGCTCCAGAACGAGGAGACTATGGCTACACCTTC.

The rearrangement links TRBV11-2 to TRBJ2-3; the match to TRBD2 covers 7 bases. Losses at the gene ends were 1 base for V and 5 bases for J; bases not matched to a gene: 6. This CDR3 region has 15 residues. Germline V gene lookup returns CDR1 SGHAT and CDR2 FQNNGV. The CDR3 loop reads CASSLVAGAGDTQYF. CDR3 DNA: TGTGCCAGCAGCTTAGTTGCGGGAGCGGGAGATACGCAGTATTTT.

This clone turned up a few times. The CDR3: CASSLASTGGFTEAFF. Written as DNA, the CDR3 is TGCGCCAGCAGCTTGGCCTCGACAGGGGGCTTTACTGAAGCTTTCTTT. The chain uses TRBV5-1 and TRBJ1-1; TRBD1 matches 10 bases. The CDR3 is 16 residues long. After removal of 0 bases from V and 5 bases from J, the junction contained 7 bases not matched to a gene. The germline gives CDR1 SGHRS, CDR2 YFSETQ.